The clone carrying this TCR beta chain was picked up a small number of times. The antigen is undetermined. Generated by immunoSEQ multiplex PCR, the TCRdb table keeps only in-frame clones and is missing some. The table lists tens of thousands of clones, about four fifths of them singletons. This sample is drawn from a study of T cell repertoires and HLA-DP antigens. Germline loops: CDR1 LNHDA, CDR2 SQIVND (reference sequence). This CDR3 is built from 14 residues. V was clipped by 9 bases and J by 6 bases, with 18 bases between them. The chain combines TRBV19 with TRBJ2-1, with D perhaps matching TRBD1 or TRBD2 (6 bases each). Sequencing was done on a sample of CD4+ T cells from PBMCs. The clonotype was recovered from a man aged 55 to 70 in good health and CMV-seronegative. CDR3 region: CASHGGAEFNEQFF. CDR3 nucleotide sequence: TGTGCCAGCCACGGGGGCGCAGAGTTCAATGAGCAGTTCTTC.